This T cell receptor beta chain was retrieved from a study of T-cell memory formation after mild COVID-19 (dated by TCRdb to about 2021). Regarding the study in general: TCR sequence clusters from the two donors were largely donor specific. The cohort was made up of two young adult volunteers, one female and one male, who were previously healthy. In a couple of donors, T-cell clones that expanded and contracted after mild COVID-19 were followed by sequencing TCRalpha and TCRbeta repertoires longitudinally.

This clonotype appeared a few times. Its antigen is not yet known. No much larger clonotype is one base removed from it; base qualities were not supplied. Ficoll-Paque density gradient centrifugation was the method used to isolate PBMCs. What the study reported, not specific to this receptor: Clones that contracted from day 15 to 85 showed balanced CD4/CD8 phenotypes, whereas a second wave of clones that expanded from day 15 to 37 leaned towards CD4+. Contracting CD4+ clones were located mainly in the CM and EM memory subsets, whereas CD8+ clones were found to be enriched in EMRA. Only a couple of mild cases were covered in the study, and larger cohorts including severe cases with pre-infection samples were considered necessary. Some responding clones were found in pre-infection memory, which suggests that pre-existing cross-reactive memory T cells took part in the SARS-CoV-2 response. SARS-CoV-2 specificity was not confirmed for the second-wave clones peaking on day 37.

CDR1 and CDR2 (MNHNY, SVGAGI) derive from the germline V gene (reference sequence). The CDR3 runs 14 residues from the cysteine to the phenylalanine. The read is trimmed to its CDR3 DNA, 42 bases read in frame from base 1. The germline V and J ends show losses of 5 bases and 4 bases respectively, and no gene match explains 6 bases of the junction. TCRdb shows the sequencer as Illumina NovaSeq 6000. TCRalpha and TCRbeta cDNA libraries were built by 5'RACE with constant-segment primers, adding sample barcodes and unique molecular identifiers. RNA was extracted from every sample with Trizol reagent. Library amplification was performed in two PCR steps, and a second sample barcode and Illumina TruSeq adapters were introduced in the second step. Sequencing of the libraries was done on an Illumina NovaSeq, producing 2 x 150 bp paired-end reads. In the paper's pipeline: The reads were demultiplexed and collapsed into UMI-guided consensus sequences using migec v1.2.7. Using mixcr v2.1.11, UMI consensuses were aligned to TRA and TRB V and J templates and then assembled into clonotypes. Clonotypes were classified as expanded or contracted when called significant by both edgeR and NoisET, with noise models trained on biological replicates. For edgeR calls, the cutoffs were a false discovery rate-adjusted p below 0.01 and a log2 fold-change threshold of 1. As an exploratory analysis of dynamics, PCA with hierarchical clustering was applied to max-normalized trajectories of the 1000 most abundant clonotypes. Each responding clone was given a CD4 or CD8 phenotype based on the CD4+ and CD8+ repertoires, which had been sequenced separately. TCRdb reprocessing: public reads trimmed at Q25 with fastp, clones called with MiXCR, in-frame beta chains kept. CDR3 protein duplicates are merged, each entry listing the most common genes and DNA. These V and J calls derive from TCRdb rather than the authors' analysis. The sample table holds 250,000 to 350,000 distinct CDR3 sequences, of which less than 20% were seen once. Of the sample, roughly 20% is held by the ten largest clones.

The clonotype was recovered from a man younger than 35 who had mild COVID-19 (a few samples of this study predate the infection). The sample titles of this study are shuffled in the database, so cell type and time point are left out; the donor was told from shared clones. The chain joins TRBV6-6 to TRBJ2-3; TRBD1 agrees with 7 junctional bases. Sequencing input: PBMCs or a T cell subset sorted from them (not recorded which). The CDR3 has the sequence CASSPAGGADTQYF. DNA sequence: TGTGCCAGCAGTCCGGCAGGGGGAGCAGATACGCAGTATTTT.